This entry describes one T cell receptor (beta chain). This sample is drawn from a study of CD8 T cells in Susac syndrome. An input of roughly 0.5 to 1 ug of RNA was subjected to reverse transcription using random hexamers. Amplification of the TCR beta CDR3 was carried out by immunoSEQ multiplex PCR, which spanned a total of 54 Vbeta and 13 Jbeta segments. A single record per CDR3 protein comes from TCRdb applying MiXCR to the immunoSEQ multiplex PCR reads. The data contain 130,000 or so distinct CDR3 sequences, roughly 80% of them singletons. Through negative isolation, CD4+ and CD8+ T cells were obtained, while TEMRA cells were enriched using FACS. The origin of this receptor is a human donor with multiple sclerosis. The specimen sequenced was CD8+ T cells from PBMCs.

CDR3 sequence (DNA): TGTGCCACCAGTGATCGGGACAGGGCGGGTGGCTACACCTTC. It encodes CATSDRDRAGGYTF. The chain carries TRBV24-1 and TRBJ1-2, with 9 positions matching TRBD1. V gave up 3 bases and J gave up 7 bases; unmatched junction bases: 5. The length of the CDR3 is 14 residues. The germline V gene encodes CDR1 KGHDR and CDR2 SFDVKD.